These T cell receptor beta chains were read from a single sample in a study of response to subunit inactivated influenza vaccine. Each CDR3 protein is one row after TCRdb ran MiXCR on the RT-PCR reads. The data contain 650,000 to 700,000 distinct CDR3 sequences, 15% to 18% of them seen just once; the ten biggest clones take up roughly 10%. Source: PBMCs from blood, taken about 12 days after vaccination. The receptors originated from a man aged 50-60 years who received an inactivated influenza vaccine. The CDR3 runs from the conserved cysteine through the conserved F or W. Each record gives: V gene, D gene, J gene, clone size, CDR3 protein, CDR3 DNA. A D gene is named only where the DNA matches it firmly. Some rows mark clone size as missing; the rest say once, few, many or name a class of expanded clone.

>TRBV7-2|.|TRBJ2-1|few
CASSRTKYEQFF
TGTGCCAGCAGCCGCACGAAGTATGAGCAGTTCTTC
>TRBV5-1|.|TRBJ2-7|few
CASSENSASYEQYF
TGCGCCAGCAGCGAAAACAGTGCCTCCTACGAGCAGTACTTC
>TRBV12-3/TRBV12-4|.|TRBJ1-5|.
CASSLSGVAPQHF
TGTGCCAGCAGCCTTTCGGGGGTCGCGCCCCAGCATTTT
>TRBV7-2|.|TRBJ2-7|.
CASSPHGTYEQYF
TGTGCCAGCAGCCCCCATGGAACCTACGAGCAGTACTTC
>TRBV12-3/TRBV12-4|.|TRBJ1-5|.
CASSRSQGLPQHF
TGTGCCAGCAGCCGGAGTCAGGGGTTGCCCCAGCATTTT
>TRBV10-3|.|TRBJ2-3|.
CAISEGLGGTDTQYF
TGTGCCATCAGTGAGGGTCTAGGCGGCACAGATACGCAGTATTTT
>TRBV12-5|.|TRBJ1-2|.
CASGLPGTNGYTF
TGTGCTAGTGGTTTGCCCGGCACTAATGGCTACACCTTC
>TRBV20-1|.|TRBJ1-1|.
CSARDGPMNTEAFF
TGCAGTGCTAGAGATGGACCTATGAACACTGAAGCTTTCTTT
>TRBV29-1|.|TRBJ2-2|few
CSGHSTGELFF
TGCAGCGGGCACAGCACCGGGGAGCTGTTTTTT
>TRBV14|.|TRBJ1-1|.
CASSRNSGTEAFF
TGTGCCAGCAGCCGAAATAGTGGCACTGAAGCTTTCTTT
>TRBV6-5|.|TRBJ2-7|.
CASSYSDRVSYEQYF
TGTGCCAGCAGTTACTCGGACCGGGTTTCCTACGAGCAGTACTTC
>TRBV7-2|TRBD2|TRBJ2-1|.
CASSLMEAGGVWNEQFF
TGTGCCAGCAGCTTAATGGAGGCGGGAGGGGTATGGAATGAGCAGTTCTTC
>TRBV7-2|.|TRBJ1-6|few
CASSLLPGLPNSPLHF
TGTGCCAGCAGCCTCCTTCCGGGCCTACCTAATTCACCCCTCCACTTT
>TRBV3-1|.|TRBJ2-7|few
CASSQGGTDYEQYF
TGTGCCAGCAGCCAAGGCGGGACAGACTACGAGCAGTACTTC
>TRBV7-6|TRBD2|TRBJ2-1|.
CASSFSGGVNEQFF
TGTGCCAGCAGCTTCTCGGGAGGTGTAAATGAGCAGTTCTTC
>TRBV6-5|.|TRBJ2-7|few
CASSSSTVPYEQYF
TGTGCCAGCAGTTCATCGACTGTCCCCTACGAGCAGTACTTC
>TRBV10-2|TRBD2|TRBJ2-7|.
CASSRTSGRAPDFYEQYF
TGCGCCAGCAGTAGGACTAGCGGGAGGGCCCCGGATTTTTACGAGCAGTACTTC
>TRBV7-6|.|TRBJ2-1|once
CASTLGGPYNEQFF
TGTGCCAGCACCCTCGGAGGACCCTACAATGAGCAGTTCTTC
>TRBV6-5|.|TRBJ2-7|few
CASSYSSGYYEQYF
TGTGCCAGCAGTTACTCGTCGGGTTACTACGAGCAGTACTTC
>TRBV4-3|.|TRBJ2-2|few
CASSQSSRPNTGELFF
TGCGCCAGCAGCCAGAGCAGCAGACCGAACACCGGGGAGCTGTTTTTT
>TRBV7-8|.|TRBJ2-2|.
CASSLGRKPTGELFF
TGTGCCAGCAGCTTAGGTCGCAAACCCACCGGGGAGCTGTTTTTT
>TRBV3-1|.|TRBJ2-5|few
CASSQVRGFETQYF
TGTGCCAGCAGCCAAGTGAGAGGGTTTGAGACCCAGTACTTC
>TRBV20-1|.|TRBJ2-2|few
CSARDQRGLNTGELFF
TGCAGTGCTAGAGATCAGAGGGGCCTTAACACCGGGGAGCTGTTTTTT
>TRBV20-1|TRBD1|TRBJ2-7|.
CSATTRQGSYEQYF
TGCAGTGCTACCACAAGACAGGGTTCCTACGAGCAGTACTTC
>TRBV7-3|TRBD2|TRBJ2-1|.
CASSSHQRGGLPNEQFF
TGTGCCAGCAGCTCCCACCAGAGGGGAGGGCTGCCCAATGAGCAGTTCTTC
>TRBV30|.|TRBJ2-5|few
CAWSEVGWASETQYF
TGTGCCTGGAGTGAGGTGGGATGGGCATCAGAGACCCAGTACTTC
>TRBV7-3|.|TRBJ1-1|.
CASSSVGSNTEAFF
TGTGCCAGCAGCTCCGTCGGTTCGAACACTGAAGCTTTCTTT
>TRBV18|.|TRBJ2-1|few
CASSPQGGGEQFF
TGTGCCAGCTCACCACAGGGAGGCGGTGAGCAGTTCTTC
>TRBV4-3|TRBD2|TRBJ2-5|.
CASSQDLGLAGVLETQYF
TGCGCCAGCAGCCAAGATCTCGGCCTAGCGGGAGTTCTGGAGACCCAGTACTTC
>TRBV20-1|TRBD1|TRBJ2-7|.
CSARGTGYEQYF
TGCAGTGCTAGAGGGACAGGGTACGAGCAGTACTTC
>TRBV20-1|.|TRBJ2-7|.
CSAREMGRQVMEQYF
TGCAGTGCGAGAGAGATGGGAAGGCAGGTCATGGAGCAGTACTTC
>TRBV6-5|.|TRBJ2-7|.
CASSFSPGIYEQYF
TGTGCCAGCAGTTTTAGCCCAGGGATCTACGAGCAGTACTTC
>TRBV15|.|TRBJ2-3|many
CATSRGAGPRNTQYF
TGTGCCACCAGCAGAGGCGCAGGACCCCGAAATACGCAGTATTTT
>TRBV5-1|.|TRBJ2-2|few
CASSLVTDYTGELFF
TGCGCCAGCAGCTTGGTTACGGACTACACCGGGGAGCTGTTTTTT
>TRBV29-1|TRBD1|TRBJ2-2|many
CSVRQGRAGELFF
TGCAGCGTCCGACAGGGCAGGGCCGGGGAGCTGTTTTTT
>TRBV12-3/TRBV12-4|.|TRBJ1-5|few
CASSPDNSNQPQHF
TGTGCCAGCAGCCCGGACAATAGCAATCAGCCCCAGCATTTT
>TRBV19|.|TRBJ1-2|few
CASSIGDGLSGYTF
TGTGCCAGTAGTATCGGGGACGGCTTAAGCGGCTACACCTTC